The 20 T cell receptor beta chains reported below all come from one sample, sequenced in a study of identifying expanded T cells in peripheral blood. Clones were sequenced by immunoSEQ multiplex PCR, and TCRdb holds only the in-frame ones, with some missing. This sample yields tens of thousands of clones, of which more than 75% are seen a single time; roughly 5% belongs to the top ten. The sample was blood. The receptors shown here come from a person between 18 and 75 years old in good health.

This sequence joins TRBV7-9 and TRBJ2-7; no firm D call. CDR3 length equals 13 residues. Germline-derived CDR1 and CDR2 are SEHNR and FQNEAQ (reference sequence). Trimming removed 5 bases from V and 2 bases from J, with 10 bases in between. The CDR3 coding sequence is TGTGCCAGCAGCCCCGTCGGGCCCTACGAGCAGTACTTC. This encodes CASSPVGPYEQYF.

The CDR3 bases are TGCGCCAGCAGCTTGGGACAGGGGTCCCACACCGGGGAGCTGTTTTTT. This gives the protein CASSLGQGSHTGELFF. The chain has TRBV5-1 and TRBJ2-2; 8 bases fit TRBD1. J lost 3 bases, V lost 0 bases, and 4 bases had no gene match. The germline CDR1 and CDR2 sequences are SGHRS and YFSETQ. This CDR3 comprises 16 residues.

This clone was found a few times. The chain carries TRBV18 and TRBJ2-3; 9 nucleotides agree with TRBD2. Germline values: CDR1 KGHSH, CDR2 LQKENI. With V trimmed by 0 bases and J by 6 bases, 10 bases remained unmatched. The CDR3 consists of 17 residues. DNA for the CDR3: TGTGCCAGCTCACCACCGATTAGCGGGGGCGGTGCGGATACGCAGTATTTT. It specifies CASSPPISGGGADTQYF.

The V call is TRBV12-5, the J call TRBJ2-3; the match to TRBD2 covers 7 bases. This CDR3 has 14 amino acids. CDR1 LGHNT and CDR2 FRNRAP come from the germline V gene. V shed 1 base, J shed 10 bases, and the junction held 8 bases outside the gene matches. The CDR3 is CASGLEGLSRPQYF. CDR3 in DNA: TGTGCTAGTGGTTTGGAGGGACTAAGTAGGCCGCAGTATTTT. The full variable domain, in which reference TRBV12-5 and TRBJ2-3 provide the parts outside the CDR3, is DARVTQTPRHKVTEMGQEVTMRCQPILGHNTVFWYRQTMMQGLELLAYFRNRAPLDDSGMPKDRFSAEMPDATLATLKIQPSEPRDSAVYFCASGLEGLSRPQYFGPGTRLTVL.

The V call is TRBV6-1, the J call TRBJ2-1; the D gene is possibly TRBD2 (6 bases). Germline V gives CDR1 MNHNS, CDR2 SASEGT. V was clipped by 1 base and J by 7 bases, with 14 bases between them. There are 15 residues in the CDR3. This CDR3 is CASSEEAAGGNEQFF. Written as DNA, the CDR3 is TGTGCCAGCAGTGAAGAAGCGGCTGGGGGGAATGAGCAGTTCTTC.

This rearrangement joins TRBV21-1 to TRBJ1-5; no DNA check was done on the table's D call, TRBD1. TRBV21-1 is marked as a pseudogene. This CDR3 region has 17 residues. CDR3 DNA: TGTGCCAGCAGCATCGGGGACAGGGTAGCAGGCAATCAGCCCCAGCATTTT. Amino acids: CASSIGDRVAGNQPQHF.

This clone appeared once. The J gene is TRBJ2-3, the V gene TRBV19; 12 positions agree with TRBD2. The J segment lost 4 bases and the V segment lost 4 bases, leaving 0 bases of the junction unmatched. The CDR3 loop spans 14 amino acids. Germline CDR1 LNHDA, CDR2 SQIVND (reference sequence). CDR3 DNA sequence: TGTGCCAGTAGTACTAGCGGGGGGGCAGATACGCAGTATTTT. Translation gives CASSTSGGADTQYF.

The V call is TRBV13, the J call TRBJ1-2; 12 nucleotides align to TRBD1. Losses at the gene ends were 5 bases for V and 7 bases for J; bases not matched to a gene: 8. Germline-derived CDR1 and CDR2 are PRHDT and FYEKMQ (reference sequence). This CDR3 is built from 15 residues. CDR3 DNA sequence: TGTGCCAGCAGCCCGGGGACAGGGGGCGGTGGTGGCTACACCTTC. Translated: CASSPGTGGGGGYTF.

The V call is TRBV9, the J call TRBJ2-1, with 7 bases fitting TRBD2. CDR1 and CDR2 from the germline V gene are SGDLS and YYNGEE. This CDR3 has 15 amino acids. V was pared by 0 bases and J by 4 bases, with 4 bases of the junction left unmatched. DNA for the CDR3: TGTGCCAGCAGCGTAGGCCTAGCGGATTACAATGAGCAGTTCTTC. This codes for CASSVGLADYNEQFF.

The chain employs TRBV28 and TRBJ1-2; TRBD1 might be the D (6 bases). The germline V gene encodes CDR1 MDHEN and CDR2 SYDVKM. The CDR3 consists of 13 residues. Trimming stripped 6 bases from V and 3 bases from J, with 11 bases between. CDR3: CASRLQGDYGYTF. The CDR3 DNA follows: TGTGCCAGCAGACTACAGGGAGACTATGGCTACACCTTC.

The V gene is TRBV7-6, the J gene TRBJ1-2, with 7 bases matching TRBD1. Germline-derived CDR1 and CDR2 are SGHVS and FNYEAQ. This CDR3 has 17 residues. V trimming: 6 bases; J trimming: 1 base; junction bases outside the gene matches: 14. The CDR3 DNA sequence: TGTGCCAGCAGTCCGAATCTAGGGGGCGACATTAACTATGGCTACACCTTC. It specifies CASSPNLGGDINYGYTF.

This clone has a handful of counts. The CDR3 DNA reads TGCGCCAGCAGCTTGGACACAACTAATGAAAAACTGTTTTTT. This codes for CASSLDTTNEKLFF. The chain has TRBV5-1 and TRBJ1-4; the D is unclear. Germline V CDR1 and CDR2: SGHRS, YFSETQ. The CDR3 loop spans 14 amino acids. The ends were cut back, 0 bases at V and 0 bases at J, with 3 bases in the middle. Together with reference TRBV5-1 and TRBJ1-4, the CDR3 gives the full variable domain: KAGVTQTPRYLIKTRGQQVTLSCSPISGHRSVSWYQQTPGQGLQFLFEYFSETQRNKGNFPGRFSGRQFSNSRSEMNVSTLELGDSALYLCASSLDTTNEKLFFGSGTQLSVL.

The chain joins TRBV7-9 to TRBJ2-3, with D perhaps being TRBD1 or TRBD2 (5 bases each). From germline, CDR1 is SEHNR and CDR2 FQNEAQ (reference sequence). CDR3 size: 14 residues. Trimming shortened V by 1 base and J by 2 bases, and 7 bases separated the two germline ends. CDR3 sequence: CASSLGGATDTQYF. As DNA, the CDR3 is TGTGCCAGCAGCTTAGGAGGGGCCACAGATACGCAGTATTTT.

This chain links TRBV27 with TRBJ2-3, with 11 bases that match TRBD2. This CDR3 is built from 16 residues. CDR1 is MNHEY, CDR2 SMNVEV, per germline (reference sequence). Germline trimming cut 5 bases from V and 5 bases from J; bases unmatched to any gene: 9. This CDR3 reads CASSLTSGGLGDTQYF. The CDR3 nucleotides read TGTGCCAGCAGTCTCACTAGCGGGGGCCTGGGAGATACGCAGTATTTT.

The chain links TRBV6-6 to TRBJ2-1, with D uncertain. CDR1 MNHNY and CDR2 SVGAGI come from the germline V gene (reference sequence). The germline V and J ends were trimmed by 2 bases and 8 bases, with 7 bases remaining between them. This CDR3 contains 12 residues. CDR3 nucleotide sequence: TGTGCCAGCAGTTACGGGGTCTATGAGCAGTTCTTC. It is translated as CASSYGVYEQFF.

J is TRBJ1-4 and V is TRBV19; D is undetermined. V was shortened by 5 bases and J by 5 bases, with 12 bases between the two germline ends. Germline assignment: CDR1 LNHDA and CDR2 SQIVND (reference sequence). The CDR3 runs 14 residues. The CDR3 loop reads CASSFPGINEKLFF. The CDR3, as DNA: TGTGCCAGTAGTTTTCCCGGGATCAATGAAAAACTGTTTTTT.

Only one count was recorded for this clone. This sample includes further DNA sequences coding for the same CDR3. This rearrangement joins TRBV9 to TRBJ2-7, with 9 bases fitting TRBD2. Unmatched junction bases numbered 2, after V lost 1 base and J lost 0 bases. Germline assignment: CDR1 SGDLS and CDR2 YYNGEE. There are 15 residues in the CDR3. CDR3: CASSVSSGSSYEQYF. In DNA form, the CDR3 reads TGTGCCAGCAGCGTAAGTAGCGGGAGCTCCTACGAGCAGTACTTC.

This clone was recorded only once. The genes are TRBV5-1 and TRBJ2-7, with D possibly being TRBD1 (6 bases). Germline V CDR1 and CDR2: SGHRS, YFSETQ. V was cut by 4 bases and J by 3 bases, with 14 bases left in between. The CDR3 totals 14 residues. CDR3 amino acids: CASSIGTNRYEQYF. The DNA of the CDR3 is TGCGCCAGCAGCATCGGGACAAATCGCTACGAGCAGTACTTC.

The chain links TRBV27 to TRBJ1-3, with D perhaps TRBD1 (6 bases). Germline CDR1 reads MNHEY; CDR2 reads SMNVEV (reference sequence). Trimming took 2 bases from V and 9 from J, leaving 14 bases between them. The CDR3 is 14 residues long. The CDR3 DNA reads TGTGCCAGCAGTTTAAATCAGGGGCTGGGCACCATATATTTT. It specifies CASSLNQGLGTIYF.

The CDR3 here is CASSYLEGDTQYF. The CDR3 DNA is TGTGCCAGCAGCTATTTAGAGGGAGATACGCAGTATTTT. The chain has TRBV7-9 and TRBJ2-3; D might be TRBD2 (5 bases). Germline lookup yields CDR1 SEHNR and CDR2 FQNEAQ (reference sequence). V lost 4 bases, J lost 5 bases, and 10 bases lay in between. The CDR3 has 13 amino acids.